This entry lists 30 T cell receptor beta chains sequenced from one sample in a study of T-cell memory formation after mild COVID-19. MiXCR was run by TCRdb on the 5' RACE reads, yielding one entry per CDR3 protein. Of roughly 400,000 distinct CDR3 sequences listed, roughly 18% are singletons. The material sequenced was PBMCs or a T cell subset sorted from them (not recorded which). The receptors originated from a man between 18 and 29 years old who had mild COVID-19 (a few samples of this study predate the infection). Cell type and time point are not known.

A few counts support this clonotype. The chain is built from TRBV6-5 and TRBJ1-2, with D possibly matching TRBD1 (6 bases). Trimming removed 0 bases at V and 4 bases at J, with 12 bases between. CDR3 size: 15 residues. Germline CDR1 reads MNHEY; CDR2 reads SVGAGI. CDR3 DNA sequence: TGTGCCAGCAGTTACTCGACTACGACAGGCTATGGCTACACCTTC. It is translated as CASSYSTTTGYGYTF.

The genes are TRBV9 and TRBJ1-1, with D maybe TRBD1 (5 bases). CDR1 SGDLS and CDR2 YYNGEE come from the germline V gene. V lost 4 bases and J lost 6, with 25 bases in between. The length of the CDR3 is 17 residues. CDR3 nucleotide sequence: TGTGCCAGCAGCTACGCACTGGACGGCAGGGCCTCGGCTGAAGCTTTCTTT. Its translation: CASSYALDGRASAEAFF.

The chain is built from TRBV7-9 and TRBJ1-5, with 9 positions matching TRBD1. V was pared by 4 bases and J by 5 bases, with 9 bases of the junction left unmatched. The V gene's germline CDR1 is SEHNR and CDR2 FQNEAQ (reference sequence). The CDR3 has 16 residues. The CDR3 DNA is TGTGCCAGCAGCTCCGGACAGGGGCCATTCGATCAGCCCCAGCATTTT. Translation gives CASSSGQGPFDQPQHF.

This clonotype has only a few counts. The chain is built from TRBV20-1 and TRBJ2-3; D may match TRBD1 or TRBD2 (6 bases each). The CDR3 contains 14 residues. Germline loops: CDR1 DFQATT, CDR2 SNEGSKA (reference sequence). V was shortened by 3 bases and J by 5 bases, with 15 bases between the two germline ends. CDR3 bases: TGCAGTGCTAGGTGGGGGGCCGGTGGAGATACGCAGTATTTT. This encodes CSARWGAGGDTQYF.

The rearrangement uses TRBV28 and TRBJ1-5; 9 bases are a match to TRBD1. The junction had 15 bases not matched to a gene; V was cut back by 6 bases and J by 9 bases. The CDR3 loop spans 16 amino acids. Germline-derived CDR1 and CDR2 are MDHEN and SYDVKM. The CDR3 sequence is CASRPGTGRGLGPQHF. The CDR3 bases are TGTGCCAGCAGACCCGGGACAGGGAGGGGGTTGGGGCCCCAGCATTTT. Based on the CDR3 plus reference TRBV28 and TRBJ1-5, the full variable domain is DVKVTQSSRYLVKRTGEKVFLECVQDMDHENMFWYRQDPGLGLRLIYFSYDVKMKEKGDIPEGYSVSREKKERFSLILESASTNQTSMYLCASRPGTGRGLGPQHFGDGTRLSIL.

The chain has TRBV20-1 and TRBJ2-1; possibly TRBD1 or TRBD2 for D (5 bases each). V lost 3 bases, J lost 9 bases, and 15 bases lay in between. Looked up from germline, CDR1 is DFQATT and CDR2 is SNEGSKA (reference sequence). The CDR3 runs 13 residues. CDR3 nucleotides: TGCAGTGCTAGGGACTCTTCAAGGGGTGAGCAGTTCTTC. Its protein is CSARDSSRGEQFF.

This clonotype was observed a few times. The gene calls are TRBV6-5 and TRBJ2-7; D is ambiguous. Trimming took 0 bases from V and 1 from J, leaving 13 bases between them. CDR1 MNHEY and CDR2 SVGAGI come from the germline V gene. The CDR3 extends over 16 amino acids. CDR3: CASSYSEELGSYEQYF. The CDR3 DNA reads TGTGCCAGCAGTTACTCCGAGGAGCTTGGGTCCTACGAGCAGTACTTC.

This clonotype was counted between two and nine times. The chain is built from TRBV7-2 and TRBJ1-4, with D possibly being TRBD1 (5 bases). Germline loops: CDR1 SGHTA, CDR2 FQGNSA. The CDR3 has 12 amino acids. Deletions cut 4 bases from V and 12 bases from J, with 12 bases between. The CDR3 loop reads CASSSSWGELFF. The DNA for the CDR3 is TGTGCCAGCAGCTCGAGTTGGGGGGAACTGTTTTTT.

V gene TRBV12-3 or TRBV12-4 combines with J gene TRBJ1-3; tentatively, D is TRBD1 (6 bases). Trimming removed 4 bases at V and 0 bases at J, with 10 bases between. This CDR3 is built from 15 residues. The CDR3 reads CASSSDSISGNTIYF. Here the CDR3 DNA reads TGTGCCAGCAGTTCGGACAGCATCTCTGGAAACACCATATATTTT.

This clonotype came up a few times. This rearrangement joins TRBV7-2 to TRBJ1-5; TRBD1 is a possible D gene (5 bases). Trimming stripped 5 bases from V and 5 bases from J, with 16 bases between. CDR3 length: 15 amino acids. Germline CDR1 and CDR2: SGHTA and FQGNSA. The CDR3 coding sequence is TGTGCCAGCAGCCTGGCCAGGGTGGGTGATCAGCCCCAGCATTTT. It specifies CASSLARVGDQPQHF.

The table lists this clonotype with a few counts. The genes are TRBV19 and TRBJ2-7, with 10 bases identical to TRBD1. V lost 3 bases, J lost 5 bases, and 7 bases stayed unmatched. Germline V gene data show CDR1 as LNHDA and CDR2 as SQIVND (reference sequence). This CDR3 has 15 amino acids. CDR3 region: CASSMAGTGDHEQYF. CDR3 bases: TGTGCCAGTAGTATGGCTGGGACAGGGGACCACGAGCAGTACTTC.

CDR3 nucleotide sequence: TGCAGCGTTGAAAGGGGGGAGGGCCGGGGTGAGCAGTTCTTC. It encodes CSVERGEGRGEQFF. The chain has TRBV29-1 and TRBJ2-1, with D possibly TRBD2 on 7 matching bases. Trimming cost V 2 bases and J 9 bases, with 17 bases left between them. Germline V gene lookup returns CDR1 SQVTM and CDR2 ANQGSEA. The CDR3 has 14 amino acids.

This rearrangement joins TRBV6-2 or TRBV6-3 to TRBJ1-3; D may be TRBD1 (5 bases). CDR3 size: 17 residues. Germline V lookup: CDR1 MNHEY, CDR2 SVGEGT. V dropped 7 bases and J dropped 3 bases, with 22 bases sitting between them. The CDR3 DNA is TGTGCCAGCATTTCGAGGGGACGGAGACTAGGTGGAAACACCATATATTTT. Its protein is CASISRGRRLGGNTIYF.

The chain recombines TRBV7-2 with TRBJ2-5, with TRBD2 identical over 11 bases. The CDR3 is 16 amino acids. Germline-derived CDR1 and CDR2 are SGHTA and FQGNSA. J gave up 1 base and V 2 bases, and 3 bases lay outside the gene matches. The CDR3 DNA reads as TGTGCCAGCAGCTTAACTAGCGGGGGATTCCAAGAGACCCAGTACTTC. Its protein product is CASSLTSGGFQETQYF.

This clonotype was recorded at least ten times. The chain carries TRBV5-1 and TRBJ1-5; 7 nucleotides align to TRBD1. The CDR3 runs to 16 residues. Germline assignment: CDR1 SGHRS and CDR2 YFSETQ. V gave up 0 bases and J gave up 1 base; unmatched junction bases: 4. Here the CDR3 reads CASSLVVTGSNQPQHF. CDR3 DNA sequence: TGCGCCAGCAGCTTGGTGGTGACAGGGAGCAATCAGCCCCAGCATTTT.

The rearrangement joins TRBV7-3 to TRBJ2-2; D may correspond to TRBD1 or TRBD2 (5 bases each). The germline V gene encodes CDR1 SGHTA and CDR2 FQGTGA. The CDR3 has 16 residues. V dropped 2 bases and J dropped 6 bases, with 16 bases sitting between them. CDR3: CASSLEGLLGAGELFF. The CDR3 DNA reads TGTGCCAGCAGCTTAGAGGGGCTACTTGGGGCCGGGGAGCTGTTTTTT.

The CDR3: CRGTGPRSTEAFF. The CDR3 region has the DNA TGCAGGGGGACAGGGCCGCGTAGCACTGAAGCTTTCTTT. V is TRBV29-1 and J is TRBJ1-1, with 9 bases aligning to TRBD1. This CDR3 comprises 13 residues. From germline, CDR1 is SQVTM and CDR2 ANQGSEA.

This clonotype occurred a few times. This rearrangement joins TRBV20-1 to TRBJ1-2; D is perhaps TRBD1 (6 bases). This CDR3 has 13 residues. Trimming cost V 3 bases and J 4 bases, with 12 bases left between them. CDR1 and CDR2 (germline): DFQATT, SNEGSKA (reference sequence). CDR3 sequence reads: CSASLQGIYGYTF. CDR3 in DNA: TGCAGTGCTAGCCTCCAGGGGATCTATGGCTACACCTTC.

The sample holds a few counts of this clonotype. The genes are TRBV12-3 or TRBV12-4 and TRBJ1-2; no clear D gene. The CDR3 extends over 13 amino acids. The V and J ends lost 3 bases and 3 bases respectively, with 8 bases between them. CDR3 amino acids: CASSFYVDYGYTF. Here the CDR3 DNA reads TGTGCCAGCAGTTTCTACGTGGACTATGGCTACACCTTC.

The chain links TRBV12-3 or TRBV12-4 to TRBJ2-4, with no clear D. V was clipped by 6 bases and J by 6 bases, with 15 bases between them. This CDR3 spans 14 amino acids. CDR3 bases: TGTGCCAGCAGGCCCGAGTACCCCCTAAACATTCAGTACTTC. Its translation: CASRPEYPLNIQYF.

This clonotype turned up a few times. The chain has TRBV4-1 and TRBJ2-3; 12 bases match TRBD2. From germline, CDR1 is MGHRA and CDR2 YSYEKL. CDR3 size: 18 residues. Germline trimming cut 4 bases from V and 0 bases from J; bases unmatched to any gene: 8. The CDR3 reads CASSPRTSGDSSTDTQYF. The CDR3, as DNA: TGCGCCAGCAGCCCCAGGACTAGCGGGGACTCTAGCACAGATACGCAGTATTTT.

In its sample, this clonotype was seen a few times. CDR3 in DNA: TGCGCCAGCAGCCCCGAATGGGGGTTCATTCAGTACTTC. The encoded protein is CASSPEWGFIQYF. The gene calls are TRBV4-3 and TRBJ2-4; D might be TRBD1 or TRBD2, each matching 5 bases. Germline assignment: CDR1 LGHNA and CDR2 YSLEER. The CDR3 totals 13 residues. Trimming removed 4 bases at V and 9 bases at J, with 13 bases between.

This clonotype was detected a few times. The chain employs TRBV6-5 and TRBJ2-7; D may be TRBD1 (5 bases). V gave up 0 bases and J gave up 4 bases, with 16 bases separating them. CDR1 is MNHEY and CDR2 is SVGAGI in the germline V gene. The CDR3 consists of 16 residues. The CDR3 DNA is TGTGCCAGCAGTTACTCGAGTCAGGGTTTCCGTTACGAGCAGTACTTC. It specifies CASSYSSQGFRYEQYF.

This chain connects TRBV2 to TRBJ1-5; 8 nucleotides agree with TRBD1. The junction had 6 bases not matched to a gene; V was cut back by 0 bases and J by 5 bases. CDR3 length: 16 residues. Germline V gene data show CDR1 as SNHLY and CDR2 as FYNNEI. CDR3 amino acids: CASSEAGQGADQPQHF. CDR3 in DNA: TGTGCCAGCAGTGAAGCAGGGCAGGGGGCGGATCAGCCCCAGCATTTT. Using reference TRBV2 and TRBJ1-5 for the parts outside the CDR3, the full variable domain is EPEVTQTPSHQVTQMGQEVILRCVPISNHLYFYWYRQILGQKVEFLVSFYNNEISEKSEIFDDQFSVERPDGSNFTLKIRSTKLEDSAMYFCASSEAGQGADQPQHFGDGTRLSIL.

This clonotype was detected ten times or more. This sequence joins TRBV7-3 and TRBJ2-5; D gene ambiguous. V lost 5 bases, J lost 1 base, and 8 bases lay in between. The CDR3 covers 13 residues. Germline-derived CDR1 and CDR2 are SGHTA and FQGTGA. This chain's CDR3 is CASSRRGQETQYF. In DNA form, the CDR3 reads TGTGCCAGCAGCCGCAGAGGCCAAGAGACCCAGTACTTC.

The CDR3 loop reads CASSHIGDTQYF. As DNA, the CDR3 is TGTGCCAGCAGTCACATCGGAGATACGCAGTATTTT. The gene calls are TRBV27 and TRBJ2-3, with D uncertain. Trimming removed 5 bases at V and 5 bases at J, with 8 bases between. The V gene's germline CDR1 is MNHEY and CDR2 SMNVEV (reference sequence). There are 12 residues in the CDR3.

This clonotype turned up a few times. The chain employs TRBV7-3 and TRBJ2-3, with D maybe TRBD1 (6 bases). This CDR3 spans 17 amino acids. Germline V gene sequence: CDR1 SGHTA, CDR2 FQGTGA. Trimming took off 4 bases at V and 0 bases at J, with 17 bases between the two ends. CDR3 in DNA: TGTGCCAGCAGCTCTAACGCCTGGGGGCTGAGCACAGATACGCAGTATTTT. It codes for CASSSNAWGLSTDTQYF.

This clonotype was detected only a few times. This chain connects TRBV7-2 to TRBJ2-7; a possible D gene is TRBD2 (5 bases). The V gene's germline CDR1 is SGHTA and CDR2 FQGNSA. Trimming removed 3 bases from V and 3 bases from J, with 12 bases in between. The CDR3 consists of 14 residues. In DNA, the CDR3 is TGTGCCAGCAGCTTGGGCGGGCAGATCTACGAGCAGTACTTC. It is translated as CASSLGGQIYEQYF.

The chain is built from TRBV12-3 or TRBV12-4 and TRBJ1-2; 7 bases line up with TRBD1. There are 15 residues in the CDR3. V shed 5 bases, J shed 4 bases, and the junction held 10 bases outside the gene matches. The CDR3: CASSHPTGHLYGYTF. The CDR3 bases are TGTGCCAGCAGTCACCCGACAGGGCACCTCTATGGCTACACCTTC.

This clonotype was picked up many times. The rearrangement links TRBV20-1 to TRBJ2-7; TRBD2 agrees at 12 bases. CDR1 is DFQATT, CDR2 SNEGSKA, per germline (reference sequence). Losses at the gene ends were 6 bases for V and 0 bases for J; bases not matched to a gene: 3. The CDR3 is 14 amino acids. The CDR3 loop reads CSALAGGSSYEQYF. CDR3 in DNA: TGCAGTGCCCTAGCGGGGGGGAGCTCCTACGAGCAGTACTTC.